A single sample gave rise to the 21 T cell receptor beta chains below, sequenced in a study of shared clonotypes between healthy human individuals. It was CD45RO-negative cells, positively selected for CCR7, that made up naive CD8 cells, with terminally differentiated effector memory CD45RA+ cells excluded. Clones were read by immunoSEQ multiplex PCR, and TCRdb kept only the in-frame ones, dropping some. The sample includes about 580,000 clones, 95% to 98% of them seen just once. Specimen: naive CD8+ T cells sorted from blood. The receptors here all came from a man in his thirties or forties in good health.

This chain links TRBV11-3 with TRBJ2-7, with D perhaps TRBD1 (6 bases). Germline V gene data show CDR1 as SGHNT and CDR2 as YENEEA. V was shortened by 5 bases and J by 3 bases, with 11 bases between the two germline ends. The length of the CDR3 is 13 residues. The CDR3: CASSPGQNYEQYF. The CDR3 nucleotides are TGTGCCAGCAGCCCGGGACAAAACTACGAGCAGTACTTC.

This clone appeared once. This chain uses TRBV9 with TRBJ2-5; D is ambiguous. The CDR3 has 14 amino acids. The germline V gene has CDR1 SGDLS and CDR2 YYNGEE. Trimming removed 1 base from V and 2 bases from J, with 9 bases in between. The CDR3 nucleotides are TGTGCCAGCAGCGTAACGGAGACACAAGAGACCCAGTACTTC. Amino acids: CASSVTETQETQYF.

The rearrangement links TRBV4-1 to TRBJ2-3, with TRBD2 matching 7 bases. Germline V gene data show CDR1 as MGHRA and CDR2 as YSYEKL. V lost 4 bases, J lost 2 bases, and 9 bases stayed unmatched. The CDR3 spans 16 residues. In nucleotides, the CDR3 is TGCGCCAGCAGCCGAGATACTAGCGAAAACACAGATACGCAGTATTTT. Its protein is CASSRDTSENTDTQYF.

The rearrangement joins TRBV4-3 to TRBJ2-7; possible D gene TRBD2, 5 bases. In germline, CDR1 is LGHNA, CDR2 YSLEER. Between the trimmed V and J ends, which lost 3 bases and 4 bases, there was a span of 13 bases. The CDR3 has 14 residues. The CDR3 reads CASSQSPGSYEQYF. DNA of the CDR3: TGCGCCAGCAGCCAGTCACCGGGGTCTTACGAGCAGTACTTC.

This clone is a singleton in its sample. The genes are TRBV13 and TRBJ2-1; 13 nucleotides line up with TRBD2. Germline V gene sequence: CDR1 PRHDT, CDR2 FYEKMQ (reference sequence). This CDR3 has 16 residues. The trim removed 3 bases at V and 4 bases at J, leaving 3 bases unmatched. The CDR3 DNA follows: TGTGCCAGCAGCTTCGGGACTAGCGGGAAATACAATGAGCAGTTCTTC. Amino acid sequence: CASSFGTSGKYNEQFF.

In this sample, this clone turned up once. The rearrangement joins TRBV7-8 to TRBJ2-1; D tentatively fits TRBD1 or TRBD2 (5 bases each). The CDR3 contains 18 residues. Germline loops: CDR1 SGHVS, CDR2 FQNEAQ. Trimming cost V 0 bases and J 1 base, with 16 bases left between them. The CDR3 DNA is TGTGCCAGCAGCTTAGCTGACATCGGGTGGGGGTCCTACAATGAGCAGTTCTTC. Residues: CASSLADIGWGSYNEQFF.

V and J are TRBV7-9 and TRBJ2-3; D unresolved. In germline, CDR1 is SEHNR, CDR2 FQNEAQ (reference sequence). The CDR3 length is 15 residues. Trimming stripped 4 bases from V and 0 bases from J, with 11 bases between. In DNA form, the CDR3 reads TGTGCCAGCAGCTCGTCCCGGCAAAGCACAGATACGCAGTATTTT. Its protein is CASSSSRQSTDTQYF.

In its sample, this clone was seen once. V gene TRBV7-2 combines with J gene TRBJ2-7; unclear D gene. Germline V gives CDR1 SGHTA, CDR2 FQGNSA. Trimming took off 3 bases at V and 2 bases at J, with 5 bases between the two ends. The CDR3 consists of 12 residues. CDR3 coding DNA: TGTGCCAGCAGCTTCGAGACCTACGAGCAGTACTTC. It codes for CASSFETYEQYF.

This clone was seen once. The chain is built from TRBV2 and TRBJ2-3; a possible D gene is TRBD1 (6 bases). V was pared by 10 bases and J by 2 bases, with 16 bases between. This CDR3 region has 14 residues. In germline, CDR1 is SNHLY, CDR2 FYNNEI. The CDR3 is CAIHLQGITDTQYF. The CDR3 DNA follows: TGTGCCATCCACCTTCAGGGGATCACAGATACGCAGTATTTT. Complete variable domain (other parts from reference TRBV2 and TRBJ2-3): EPEVTQTPSHQVTQMGQEVILRCVPISNHLYFYWYRQILGQKVEFLVSFYNNEISEKSEIFDDQFSVERPDGSNFTLKIRSTKLEDSAMYFCAIHLQGITDTQYFGPGTRLTVL.

This chain uses TRBV19 with TRBJ2-7; perhaps TRBD1 as D (6 bases). V was trimmed by 6 bases and J by 2 bases, leaving 17 bases between them. The CDR3 covers 15 residues. Germline CDR1 and CDR2: LNHDA and SQIVND (reference sequence). The CDR3 spells CASSNRDTHAYEQYF. The CDR3 DNA reads TGTGCCAGTAGCAACCGGGACACTCACGCCTACGAGCAGTACTTC.

The chain carries TRBV6-5 and TRBJ2-2; the D is unclear. This CDR3 region has 11 residues. The germline CDR1 and CDR2 sequences are MNHEY and SVGAGI. V lost 6 bases to trimming and J lost 6 bases, with 5 bases between them. Here the CDR3 DNA reads TGTGCCAGCAGAGCAGCCGGGGAGCTGTTTTTT. Residues: CASRAAGELFF.

The V call is TRBV30, the J call TRBJ2-2, with 9 bases matching TRBD2. Per germline, CDR1 GTSNPN and CDR2 SVGIG (reference sequence). This CDR3 contains 17 residues. V gave up 6 bases and J gave up 4 bases; unmatched junction bases: 15. The CDR3 DNA sequence: TGTGCCTGCACGAGTGGTTGGCGGGAGGGCCCCACCGGGGAGCTGTTTTTT. As protein: CACTSGWREGPTGELFF.

This rearrangement joins TRBV27 to TRBJ2-7; D is possibly TRBD2 (6 bases). CDR1 is MNHEY and CDR2 is SMNVEV in the germline V gene (reference sequence). The CDR3 spans 15 residues. Trimming took 0 bases from V and 3 from J, leaving 12 bases between them. CDR3 nucleotide sequence: TGTGCCAGCAGTTTATCTTTGGGCGGGAACTACGAGCAGTACTTC. Its translation is CASSLSLGGNYEQYF.

The chain employs TRBV7-9 and TRBJ2-1, with 9 bases lining up with TRBD2. The germline gives CDR1 SEHNR, CDR2 FQNEAQ (reference sequence). J gave up 10 bases and V 5 bases, and 9 bases lay outside the gene matches. CDR3 length: 14 amino acids. CDR3 nucleotides: TGTGCCAGCAGCCAGTCGGGACTAGCTGGGGAGCAGTTCTTC. It yields the protein CASSQSGLAGEQFF.

The chain employs TRBV6-1 and TRBJ2-1; TRBD2 agrees at 10 bases. V lost 1 base to trimming and J lost 8 bases; unmatched junction nucleotides: 5. Per germline, CDR1 MNHNS and CDR2 SASEGT. CDR3 length equals 15 residues. CDR3 in amino acids: CASSEVASGSYEQFF. CDR3 nucleotides: TGTGCCAGCAGTGAAGTGGCTAGCGGGAGCTATGAGCAGTTCTTC.

This chain links TRBV9 with TRBJ1-1; TRBD1 might be the D (5 bases). The V and J ends lost 2 bases and 4 bases respectively, with 15 bases between them. The CDR3 runs 15 residues. Germline CDR1 SGDLS, CDR2 YYNGEE. CDR3 in amino acids: CASSVGQGKTTEAFF. The CDR3 coding sequence is TGTGCCAGCAGCGTGGGTCAGGGCAAGACCACTGAAGCTTTCTTT.

The V call is TRBV29-1, the J call TRBJ1-5, with a tentative D call TRBD1 (5 bases). The germline V and J ends were trimmed by 4 bases and 4 bases, with 11 bases remaining between them. Germline loops: CDR1 SQVTM, CDR2 ANQGSEA. The CDR3 spans 13 residues. CDR3 protein: CSVVGRGNQPQHF. In DNA, the CDR3 is TGCAGCGTTGTAGGTCGGGGGAATCAGCCCCAGCATTTT.

The V and J genes are TRBV10-3 and TRBJ2-1; either TRBD1 or TRBD2 may supply D (5 bases each). Germline V gene lookup returns CDR1 ENHRY and CDR2 SYGVKD. The CDR3 totals 14 residues. V lost 5 bases, J lost 0 bases, and 8 bases lay in between. CDR3 amino acids: CAISRDDSYNEQFF. CDR3 sequence (DNA): TGTGCCATCAGTAGGGACGACTCCTACAATGAGCAGTTCTTC.

The chain joins TRBV28 to TRBJ2-5; TRBD1 aligns across 11 bases. J gave up 3 bases and V 5 bases, and 8 bases lay outside the gene matches. The CDR3 is 16 residues long. Germline V gives CDR1 MDHEN, CDR2 SYDVKM. This chain's CDR3 is CASSRWTGGFEETQYF. CDR3 sequence (DNA): TGTGCCAGCAGTCGTTGGACAGGGGGCTTTGAAGAGACCCAGTACTTC.

The rearrangement uses TRBV6-6 and TRBJ2-5, with 12 bases matching TRBD2. Germline V gene lookup returns CDR1 MNHNY and CDR2 SVGAGI (reference sequence). Losses at the gene ends were 6 bases for V and 4 bases for J; bases not matched to a gene: 9. The CDR3 length is 16 residues. The CDR3 bases are TGTGCCAGCAGCCTTTCCCCGGGACTAGCGGGAGAGACCCAGTACTTC. Translating it yields CASSLSPGLAGETQYF.

The chain is built from TRBV6-1 and TRBJ2-1; TRBD1 is a possible D gene (5 bases). The CDR3 is 14 amino acids. The germline V gene has CDR1 MNHNS and CDR2 SASEGT. The germline V and J ends were trimmed by 8 bases and 2 bases, with 13 bases remaining between them. CDR3 residues: CASLIMDTYNEQFF. The CDR3 DNA reads as TGTGCCAGCTTGATAATGGACACCTACAATGAGCAGTTCTTC.